The 27 T cell receptor beta chains in this list originate from one sample, sequenced in a study of blood T cell repertoires in COVID-19. The protocol was immunoSEQ multiplex PCR, while the TCRdb copy is restricted to in-frame clones and leaves out a portion. Here the sample spans under 150,000 clones, 85% to 90% being singletons. Sample: peripheral blood. The receptors were sampled from a man aged 50 or older with active or convalescent COVID-19.

This chain links TRBV5-1 with TRBJ2-2, with a tentative D call TRBD1 (6 bases). V was pared by 4 bases and J by 0 bases, with 13 bases between. The length of the CDR3 is 16 residues. CDR1 and CDR2 from the germline V gene are SGHRS and YFSETQ. The DNA of the CDR3 is TGCGCCAGCAGCGCCAACAGGGCCTCGAACACCGGGGAGCTGTTTTTT. Amino acid sequence: CASSANRASNTGELFF.

The chain joins TRBV19 to TRBJ1-1, with 8 nucleotides matching TRBD1. Trimming removed 6 bases from V and 4 bases from J; junction bases left unmatched: 13. The germline gives CDR1 LNHDA, CDR2 SQIVND (reference sequence). The length of the CDR3 is 16 residues. The CDR3 loop reads CASSTSDRVWGTEAFF. The CDR3 nucleotides read TGTGCCAGTAGCACCTCGGACAGGGTTTGGGGCACTGAAGCTTTCTTT. Filled out from reference TRBV19 and TRBJ1-1, the complete variable domain reads DGGITQSPKYLFRKEGQNVTLSCEQNLNHDAMYWYRQDPGQGLRLIYYSQIVNDFQKGDIAEGYSVSREKKESFPLTVTSAQKNPTAFYLCASSTSDRVWGTEAFFGQGTRLTVV.

The rearrangement links TRBV5-4 to TRBJ2-2, with D perhaps TRBD2 (6 bases). The CDR3 covers 17 residues. Germline CDR1 and CDR2: SGHNT and YYREEE (reference sequence). V lost 0 bases and J 4 bases, leaving 16 bases between the germline ends. CDR3 amino acids: CASSLGAKVGGTGELFF. The CDR3 DNA sequence: TGTGCCAGCAGCTTGGGGGCTAAGGTCGGGGGCACCGGGGAGCTGTTTTTT.

This sequence joins TRBV6-5 and TRBJ2-7, with D possibly matching TRBD1 (5 bases). Trimming shortened V by 0 bases and J by 0 bases, and 9 bases separated the two germline ends. The CDR3 spans 15 residues. The germline V gene encodes CDR1 MNHEY and CDR2 SVGAGI. CDR3 loop: CASSYSSGASYEQYF. In DNA form, the CDR3 reads TGTGCCAGCAGTTACTCTTCTGGGGCCTCCTACGAGCAGTACTTC.

CDR3 DNA: TGTGCCACCAGCGTAGGAACAGCGAACACCGGGGAGCTGTTTTTT. Translating gives CATSVGTANTGELFF. The chain is built from TRBV15 and TRBJ2-2; no clear D gene. The CDR3 totals 15 residues. V dropped 5 bases and J dropped 0 bases, with 10 bases sitting between them. CDR1 LNHNV and CDR2 YYDKDF come from the germline V gene (reference sequence).

This clone was detected only once. V is TRBV5-1 and J is TRBJ2-7; D unresolved. Looked up from germline, CDR1 is SGHRS and CDR2 is YFSETQ. CDR3 length equals 15 residues. The ends were cut back, 2 bases at V and 0 bases at J, with 12 bases in the middle. The CDR3 protein is CASSFTDSSSYEQYF. The CDR3 bases are TGCGCCAGCAGCTTTACAGATTCATCCTCCTACGAGCAGTACTTC.

The chain recombines TRBV7-2 with TRBJ1-2, with 10 bases matching TRBD1. CDR3 length: 15 amino acids. The V gene's germline CDR1 is SGHTA and CDR2 FQGNSA. J was trimmed by 2 bases and V by 2 bases; bases with no gene match: 2. The CDR3 here is CASSLKTGGNYGYTF. The CDR3 region has the DNA TGTGCCAGCAGCTTAAAGACAGGGGGCAACTATGGCTACACCTTC.

The chain combines TRBV30 with TRBJ1-4; TRBD1 might be the D (6 bases). Germline loops: CDR1 GTSNPN, CDR2 SVGIG (reference sequence). V was shortened by 3 bases and J by 10 bases, with 18 bases between the two germline ends. The CDR3 is made up of 14 amino acids. This CDR3 is CAWRQTGNSGKLFF. CDR3 sequence (DNA): TGTGCCTGGAGGCAAACAGGGAATAGTGGAAAACTGTTTTTT.

This chain connects TRBV4-3 to TRBJ1-6, with TRBD1 matching over 10 bases. This CDR3 is built from 19 residues. CDR1 and CDR2 (germline): LGHNA, YSLEER. Trimming at V came to 3 bases and at J to 7 bases, leaving 15 bases not matched to a gene. The CDR3 reads CASSQLTPGTGETNSPLHF. CDR3 DNA sequence: TGCGCCAGCAGCCAGCTAACCCCAGGGACAGGGGAGACCAATTCACCCCTCCACTTT.

This clone was seen a single time. The V and J genes are TRBV6-5 and TRBJ1-1; D may be TRBD1 (5 bases). The CDR3 is 14 residues long. Germline assignment: CDR1 MNHEY and CDR2 SVGAGI. V was trimmed by 5 bases and J by 4 bases, leaving 14 bases between them. CDR3 sequence (DNA): TGTGCCAGCAGTCGGGGGGATCTCAGCACTGAAGCTTTCTTT. Protein product: CASSRGDLSTEAFF.

This chain connects TRBV4-3 to TRBJ2-2, with TRBD2 matching 7 bases. V lost 0 bases and J lost 6; bases outside the gene matches: 1. The CDR3 has 14 amino acids. CDR1 LGHNA and CDR2 YSLEER come from the germline V gene. The CDR3 sequence: CASSQDRGAGELFF. The DNA of the CDR3 is TGCGCCAGCAGCCAAGATCGGGGGGCCGGGGAGCTGTTTTTT.

The rearrangement uses TRBV6-4 and TRBJ2-3; 8 bases match TRBD2. Germline CDR1 MRHNA, CDR2 SNTAGT. The CDR3 spans 15 residues. The junction had 6 bases not matched to a gene; V was cut back by 5 bases and J by 2 bases. CDR3 sequence: CASSFDSGTTDTQYF. CDR3 in DNA: TGTGCCAGCAGTTTCGATAGCGGGACCACAGATACGCAGTATTTT.

The rearrangement links TRBV6-2 or TRBV6-3 to TRBJ2-1; maybe TRBD2 (5 bases). The CDR3 runs 15 residues. V dropped 7 bases and J dropped 0 bases, with 13 bases sitting between them. Germline CDR1 and CDR2: MNHEY and SVGEGT. In DNA, the CDR3 is TGTGCCAGCACCCCGAGAGGGAGCTCCTACAATGAGCAGTTCTTC. Translating it yields CASTPRGSSYNEQFF.

The chain recombines TRBV6-2 or TRBV6-3 with TRBJ2-3; 14 bases agree with TRBD2. V dropped 4 bases and J dropped 1; count of bases not matched to a gene: 10. The germline CDR1 and CDR2 sequences are MNHEY and SVGEGT. The CDR3 loop spans 19 amino acids. The CDR3 DNA is TGTGCCAGCAGTTTTCCGGGACTAGCGGGAGTAGGGGGCACAGATACGCAGTATTTT. Translation: CASSFPGLAGVGGTDTQYF.

This chain joins TRBV5-1 and TRBJ1-4; D not certain. Looked up from germline, CDR1 is SGHRS and CDR2 is YFSETQ. The CDR3 is made up of 10 amino acids. V shed 10 bases and J shed 11 bases, with 12 bases lying between them. The CDR3 DNA is TGCGCCTGCGGGAAGTATAAACTGTTTTTT. It specifies CACGKYKLFF.

This clone showed up just once. The chain has TRBV5-4 and TRBJ1-4, with D possibly being TRBD1 (5 bases). Germline CDR1 and CDR2: SGHNT and YYREEE (reference sequence). The CDR3 is 15 residues long. V was pared by 3 bases and J by 5 bases, with 14 bases between. The DNA for the CDR3 is TGTGCCAGCAGCTGGAAGACAGAGCAGAATGAAAAACTGTTTTTT. Amino acid sequence: CASSWKTEQNEKLFF.

V and J are TRBV9 and TRBJ2-3; D call uncertain. The CDR3 extends over 14 amino acids. From germline, CDR1 is SGDLS and CDR2 YYNGEE. V lost 0 bases and J 5 bases, leaving 10 bases between the germline ends. CDR3 sequence: CASSVGQTRDTQYF. Here the CDR3 DNA reads TGTGCCAGCAGCGTAGGACAAACTCGAGATACGCAGTATTTT.

This sequence joins TRBV28 and TRBJ1-5; 8 nucleotides align to TRBD1. The germline V gene has CDR1 MDHEN and CDR2 SYDVKM. The CDR3 consists of 16 residues. V shed 5 bases and J 1 base; nucleotides not matched to a gene: 7. CDR3 sequence reads: CASSRQGAVSNQPQHF. The CDR3 DNA reads as TGTGCCAGCAGTCGTCAGGGGGCTGTAAGCAATCAGCCCCAGCATTTT.

This chain uses TRBV7-8 with TRBJ2-5, with a weak D call TRBD2 (5 bases). The CDR3 is made up of 14 amino acids. Germline V gene data show CDR1 as SGHVS and CDR2 as FQNEAQ. V was shortened by 1 base and J by 5 bases, with 11 bases between the two germline ends. The CDR3 sequence: CASSLDRGWETQYF. CDR3 DNA sequence: TGTGCCAGCAGCTTAGATCGGGGTTGGGAGACCCAGTACTTC. The full variable domain, rest sourced from reference TRBV7-8 and TRBJ2-5, is GAGVSQSPRYKVAKRGQDVALRCDPISGHVSLFWYQQALGQGPEFLTYFQNEAQLDKSGLPSDRFFAERPEGSVSTLKIQRTQQEDSAVYLCASSLDRGWETQYFGPGTRLLVL.

The chain links TRBV6-5 to TRBJ2-7, with TRBD1 matching over 7 bases. The CDR3 consists of 14 residues. The junction had 10 bases not matched to a gene; V was cut back by 6 bases and J by 5 bases. Germline CDR1 MNHEY, CDR2 SVGAGI. The CDR3 region is CASRQGGSAHEQYF. In DNA form, the CDR3 reads TGTGCCAGCAGGCAAGGGGGCTCCGCCCACGAGCAGTACTTC.

The genes are TRBV7-6 and TRBJ2-7; tentatively, D is TRBD1 (5 bases). From germline, CDR1 is SGHVS and CDR2 FNYEAQ. The CDR3 length is 15 residues. The ends were cut back, 0 bases at V and 0 bases at J, with 9 bases in the middle. CDR3 coding DNA: TGTGCCAGCAGCTTAGCGGACACCCTCTCCTACGAGCAGTACTTC. Translating gives CASSLADTLSYEQYF.

The chain employs TRBV27 and TRBJ1-5; the match to TRBD1 covers 8 bases. The CDR3 runs to 14 residues. Germline values: CDR1 MNHEY, CDR2 SMNVEV (reference sequence). J gave up 6 bases and V 5 bases, and 6 bases lay outside the gene matches. CDR3 coding DNA: TGTGCCAGCAGTGCAACAGGGGGAGGTCAGCCCCAGCATTTT. Its translation: CASSATGGGQPQHF.

The chain combines TRBV28 with TRBJ1-3, with D perhaps matching TRBD1 (5 bases). Trimming cost V 7 bases and J 0 bases, with 10 bases left between them. This CDR3 spans 14 amino acids. Germline V lookup: CDR1 MDHEN, CDR2 SYDVKM. CDR3 nucleotide sequence: TGTGCCAGCAACCGACAGAGCTCTGGAAACACCATATATTTT. Translated: CASNRQSSGNTIYF.

J is TRBJ1-1 and V is TRBV5-5; no clear D gene. CDR3 size: 15 residues. Trimming cost V 1 base and J 0 bases, with 10 bases left between them. Per the germline V gene, CDR1 is SGHKS and CDR2 is YYEKEE (reference sequence). CDR3 residues: CASSLMRPMNTEAFF. For the CDR3, the DNA is TGTGCCAGCAGCTTGATGAGGCCCATGAACACTGAAGCTTTCTTT.

This chain connects TRBV19 to TRBJ1-2, with 7 bases lining up with TRBD1. Germline V gene sequence: CDR1 LNHDA, CDR2 SQIVND (reference sequence). V trimming: 4 bases; J trimming: 7 bases; junction bases outside the gene matches: 6. This CDR3 contains 13 residues. The CDR3 nucleotides are TGTGCCAGTAGTACCGACAGGGAGAGTGGCTACACCTTC. It translates to CASSTDRESGYTF.

V and J are TRBV14 and TRBJ1-3; 7 nucleotides agree with TRBD1. The V gene end was trimmed by 1 base and the J gene end by 1 base; junction bases not matched to a gene: 1. Looked up from germline, CDR1 is SGHDN and CDR2 is FVKESK. This CDR3 contains 15 residues. This CDR3 is CASSQAGGSGNTIYF. CDR3 coding DNA: TGTGCCAGCAGCCAAGCAGGGGGATCTGGAAACACCATATATTTT.

J is TRBJ2-3 and V is TRBV18; 10 nucleotides align to TRBD2. Unmatched junction bases numbered 3, after V lost 3 bases and J lost 6 bases. Germline V gene data show CDR1 as KGHSH and CDR2 as LQKENI. There are 14 residues in the CDR3. The CDR3 region has the DNA TGTGCCAGCTCACCTAGCGGGGGGATGGATACGCAGTATTTT. Its translation: CASSPSGGMDTQYF.